This TCR beta chain was obtained from a study of T-cell memory formation after mild COVID-19. Overall study results and limits: The appearance of some responding clones in pre-infection memory suggested that cross-reactive memory joined.

TCRdb called the 5' RACE reads again in MiXCR, with one record for every CDR3 protein. The sample shows 280,000 or so distinct CDR3 sequences, under 8.5% of them seen only once. Ten or more counts support this clonotype. Its antigen is not known. The CDR3 has 14 residues. Germline CDR1 SEHNR, CDR2 FQNEAQ (reference sequence). V lost 3 bases and J lost 3, with 9 bases in between. The TCR comes from a man aged 18 to 30 who had mild COVID-19 (a few samples of this study predate the infection). Cell type and time point are not known. The sequenced sample was PBMCs or a T cell subset sorted from them (not recorded which). The V call is TRBV7-9, the J call TRBJ1-3; unclear D gene. CDR3 loop: CASSFSGNGNTIYF. CDR3 DNA: TGTGCCAGCAGCTTCTCGGGCAATGGAAACACCATATATTTT.